This T cell receptor (beta chain) stems from a study of human T cells and chemical hapten exposure. There are a few counts of this clonotype. As yet, its antigen is unknown. TCRdb re-called the RACE reads with MiXCR, one entry per CDR3 protein. Among nearly 85,000 distinct CDR3 sequences, about 9.9% were seen once, and the ten largest hold 1.6%. Indicated time point: patch test 2, 6 weeks after DPC sensitization. Treatment reported: therapeutic diphenylcyclopropenone sensitization with weekly scalp DPC. Germline values: CDR1 KGHSH, CDR2 LQKENI. CDR3 size: 16 residues. Trimming pared 3 bases from V and 3 bases from J, leaving 16 bases between. Study-wide results and limits: DPC sensitization left the count of TCRs above 1 in 1000 unchanged.

The sequencing used whole blood, collected in connection with sensitization to the hapten diphenylcyclopropenone (DPC). The chain links TRBV18 to TRBJ2-3; maybe TRBD2 (6 bases). This receptor was identified in a man aged 18 to 30 with alopecia areata. Some clones in this sample may be carry-over from other donors' samples. CDR3 in DNA: TGTGCCAGCTCACCCCTCCGGGGGTCTCTAACAGATACGCAGTATTTT. Protein sequence: CASSPLRGSLTDTQYF.